The sequence of this T cell receptor beta chain was determined in a study of blood T cells in healthy people across ages. A sample-barcoded 5' primer and a J-beta primer mix were used in a second PCR of about 6 to 11 cycles. Each CDR3 protein is one row after TCRdb ran MiXCR on the 5' RACE reads. The sample gives approximately 800,000 distinct CDR3 sequences, under 40% of which show up once; 10% to 15% is in the top ten. This clonotype was seen a single time. The junction departs from the called germline gene at one end, perhaps through a read error. The sequence was obtained from a young man in good health. Sequencing input: blood.

The CDR3: CAGSFRGTIDNEQFF. The CDR3 region has the DNA TGTGCCGGCAGTTTTCGCGGTACCATCGACAATGAGCAGTTCTTC. The chain is built from TRBV12-3 or TRBV12-4 and TRBJ2-1, with no clear D. This CDR3 spans 15 amino acids.